The 14 T cell receptor beta chains in this list originate from one sample, sequenced in a study of blood T cell repertoires in COVID-19 (dated by TCRdb to 2020 to 2021). The library was produced with the immunoSEQ multiplex PCR assay. TCRdb mirrors the immuneACCESS table, restricted to in-frame sequences. Some clones are absent from its copies; in checked studies, under half trace to an unresolved V gene, and the reason for the others is unknown. Counted in this sample were about 160,000 clones; over 70% of them appeared once. Together, the top ten hold around 2.8% of the sample. The sequenced sample was peripheral blood. The receptors were gathered from a man between 65 and 85 years old with acute or convalescent COVID-19.

In this sample, this clone turned up once. The chain recombines TRBV10-3 with TRBJ2-1; the match to TRBD2 covers 9 bases. Unmatched junction bases numbered 5, after V lost 0 bases and J lost 8 bases. Germline V lookup: CDR1 ENHRY, CDR2 SYGVKD. This CDR3 region has 15 residues. DNA of the CDR3: TGTGCCATCAGTGAGTCTGCTAGCGGGGTGTATGAGCAGTTCTTC. Translating it yields CAISESASGVYEQFF.

The V gene is TRBV10-3, the J gene TRBJ2-5; weak D call: TRBD2 (6 bases). Germline CDR1 and CDR2: ENHRY and SYGVKD. The CDR3 is made up of 14 amino acids. V lost 5 bases, J lost 4 bases, and 14 bases lay in between. The CDR3: CAISPDLATETQYF. Here the CDR3 DNA reads TGTGCCATCAGTCCCGATCTAGCGACAGAGACCCAGTACTTC.

The rearrangement links TRBV30 to TRBJ2-7; TRBD2 matches at 10 bases. V shed 0 bases and J 5 bases; nucleotides not matched to a gene: 10. In germline, CDR1 is GTSNPN, CDR2 SVGIG (reference sequence). The CDR3 has 16 amino acids. CDR3 residues: CAWSVQVTSGVNEQYF. The CDR3 region has the DNA TGTGCCTGGAGTGTACAGGTTACTAGCGGGGTAAACGAGCAGTACTTC.

Comment on this clone: Other DNA sequences in the sample encode the same CDR3. The chain recombines TRBV5-4 with TRBJ1-1; D not resolved. V was trimmed by 4 bases and J by 1 base, leaving 11 bases between them. The CDR3 has 14 amino acids. Germline values: CDR1 SGHNT, CDR2 YYREEE (reference sequence). The CDR3 spells CASSRGLENTEAFF. The CDR3 nucleotides read TGTGCCAGCAGCCGGGGTCTCGAGAACACTGAAGCTTTCTTT.

The chain has TRBV5-6 and TRBJ2-7; TRBD2 matches 7 bases. The CDR3 runs 13 residues. With 5 bases clipped from V and 2 bases from J, the junction kept 4 bases outside the gene matches. From germline, CDR1 is SGHDT and CDR2 YYEEEE. CDR3 sequence reads: CASSRTRTYEQYF. The CDR3 DNA reads TGTGCCAGCAGTCGGACTAGGACCTACGAGCAGTACTTC.

The gene calls are TRBV6-5 and TRBJ2-5; TRBD1 aligns across 7 bases. Germline CDR1 MNHEY, CDR2 SVGAGI. CDR3 length: 14 amino acids. J lost 1 base, V lost 6 bases, and 5 bases had no gene match. CDR3 sequence: CASSRDRVQETQYF. The CDR3 DNA reads TGTGCCAGCAGCCGAGACAGGGTCCAAGAGACCCAGTACTTC.

The V gene is TRBV5-6, the J gene TRBJ2-1; no clear D. Trimming left V 3 bases short and J 0 bases short, with 13 bases between. Germline CDR1 reads SGHDT; CDR2 reads YYEEEE. The CDR3 contains 16 residues. The CDR3 DNA sequence: TGTGCCAGCAGCTCTGACACGCGTAGCTCCTACAATGAGCAGTTCTTC. Translation: CASSSDTRSSYNEQFF.

This chain uses TRBV23-1 with TRBJ1-6, with no clear D. TRBV23-1 falls under the ORF class, with uncertain function. Trimming took 10 bases from V and 7 from J, leaving 11 bases between them. This CDR3 is 12 amino acids long. CDR3 DNA: TGCGCCATCTCACCGGAGAATTCACCCCTCCACTTT. This translates into CAISPENSPLHF.

This clone was observed a handful of times. This chain connects TRBV5-1 to TRBJ1-2, with 9 bases that match TRBD1. The CDR3 covers 14 residues. V trimming: 5 bases; J trimming: 8 bases; junction bases outside the gene matches: 10. Germline CDR1 and CDR2: SGHRS and YFSETQ. This CDR3 is CASSFQQGAEGYTF. CDR3 nucleotides: TGCGCCAGCAGTTTCCAACAGGGGGCAGAGGGCTACACCTTC.

This sequence joins TRBV12-1 and TRBJ2-1; whether TRBD2, the table's D call, matches the DNA was not checked. TRBV12-1 is a pseudogene. The CDR3 loop spans 22 amino acids. In DNA form, the CDR3 reads TGTGCCAGCAGACTTTTAGCTTTGGTTGGGGGGAAAAGGGGTGCTTACTACAATGAGCAGTTCTTC. Encoded protein: CASRLLALVGGKRGAYYNEQFF.

This chain joins TRBV24-1 and TRBJ2-7; TRBD1 might be the D (5 bases). V was cut by 3 bases and J by 3 bases, with 14 bases left in between. This CDR3 region has 15 residues. Germline V gene sequence: CDR1 KGHDR, CDR2 SFDVKD. CDR3 loop: CATSDTKTEIYEQYF. The DNA for the CDR3 is TGTGCCACCAGTGATACTAAGACAGAGATCTACGAGCAGTACTTC.

The V and J genes are TRBV5-1 and TRBJ2-5, with 12 bases matching TRBD2. This CDR3 has 16 amino acids. V shed 6 bases, J shed 2 bases, and the junction held 8 bases outside the gene matches. Germline V lookup: CDR1 SGHRS, CDR2 YFSETQ. For the CDR3, the DNA is TGCGCCAGCAAACGGACTAGCGGGAAACTACAAGAGACCCAGTACTTC. Amino acids: CASKRTSGKLQETQYF.

This clone has just one count. This chain connects TRBV5-6 to TRBJ2-1; 8 bases are a match to TRBD1. This CDR3 comprises 13 residues. Losses at the gene ends were 3 bases for V and 10 bases for J; bases not matched to a gene: 6. Germline V gene lookup returns CDR1 SGHDT and CDR2 YYEEEE. CDR3 DNA: TGTGCCAGCAGCTCGACAGGGGTACGGGAGCAGTTCTTC. As protein: CASSSTGVREQFF.

This sequence joins TRBV18 and TRBJ2-6; possibly TRBD1 for D (5 bases). Trimming pared 0 bases from V and 8 bases from J, leaving 8 bases between. The CDR3 has 14 amino acids. The V gene's germline CDR1 is KGHSH and CDR2 LQKENI. In DNA form, the CDR3 reads TGTGCCAGCTCACCACCAGCAGGGCCCAACGTCCTGACTTTC. Protein: CASSPPAGPNVLTF.